This is a list of T cell receptor beta chains from one sample in a study of shared clonotypes between healthy human individuals. Generated by immunoSEQ multiplex PCR, the TCRdb table keeps only in-frame clones and is missing some. In the table there are hundreds of thousands of clones, 70% to 80% of which are singletons. Sequencing was carried out using PBMCs. The receptors were sampled from a woman between 35 and 50 years old in good health. Some clones in this sample may be carry-over from other donors' samples. Both conserved end residues are part of each CDR3. Each record gives: V gene, J gene, D gene, CDR3 protein, CDR3 DNA. The D gene is left open where the match is weak.

TRBV7-2,TRBJ2-2,-,CASSLALSTGELFF,TGTGCCAGCAGCTTAGCGCTGTCGACCGGGGAGCTGTTTTTT
TRBV5-1,TRBJ2-2,-,CASSLGQDPPGELFF,TGCGCCAGCAGCTTGGGACAGGACCCTCCCGGGGAGCTGTTTTTT
TRBV9,TRBJ2-5,-,CASSTQQGGETQYF,TGTGCCAGCAGCACCCAACAGGGAGGCGAGACCCAGTACTTC
TRBV28,TRBJ1-4,-,CASTRLVNEKLFF,TGTGCCAGCACAAGACTGGTTAATGAAAAACTGTTTTTT
TRBV21-1,TRBJ2-7,-,CASSKEASDYEQYF,TGTGCCAGCAGCAAAGAGGCTAGCGACTACGAGCAGTACTTC
TRBV5-1,TRBJ2-2,TRBD2,CASSLSLAGTTYTGELFF,TGCGCCAGCAGCTTGAGCCTAGCGGGTACTACGTACACCGGGGAGCTGTTTTTT
TRBV28,TRBJ2-7,TRBD1,CASSGGTGPSYEQYF,TGTGCCAGCAGCGGGGGGACAGGGCCATCATACGAGCAGTACTTC
TRBV19,TRBJ2-1,TRBD1,CASSIGDRVSNEQFF,TGTGCCAGTAGTATCGGGGACAGGGTAAGCAATGAGCAGTTCTTC
TRBV28,TRBJ2-1,-,CASSLQGLYEQFF,TGTGCCAGCAGCTTACAAGGGTTGTATGAGCAGTTCTTC
TRBV11-2,TRBJ2-2,-,CASSSIGGVGELFF,TGTGCCAGCAGCTCCATCGGCGGGGTCGGGGAGCTGTTTTTT
TRBV5-1,TRBJ2-7,-,CASSPRTVPPYEQYF,TGCGCCAGCAGCCCAAGGACAGTCCCTCCCTACGAGCAGTACTTC
TRBV28,TRBJ1-5,-,CASRAQAGARNQPQHF,TGTGCCAGCAGAGCGCAGGCGGGTGCGCGCAATCAGCCCCAGCATTTT
TRBV2,TRBJ1-1,-,CASRPGAQGLVNTEAFF,TGTGCCAGCCGGCCCGGGGCCCAGGGGTTGGTGAACACTGAAGCTTTCTTT
TRBV2,TRBJ1-2,-,CASTFRTNYGYTF,TGTGCCAGCACGTTTAGGACAAACTATGGCTACACCTTC
TRBV6-6,TRBJ2-3,TRBD2,CASSPRPTSPQAQYF,TGTGCCAGCAGTCCTCGCCCGACTAGCCCACAGGCGCAGTATTTT
TRBV14,TRBJ2-3,TRBD2,CASSQDRATGTSGTDTQYF,TGTGCCAGCAGCCAAGACCGGGCAACCGGGACTAGCGGCACAGATACGCAGTATTTT